The clone carrying this TCR beta chain was found many times. These data are taken from a study of early T cells in non-severe SARS-CoV-2 infection. Germline V gene sequence: CDR1 SQVTM, CDR2 ANQGSEA. The CDR3 is 11 amino acids. MiXCR, run by TCRdb on the 5' RACE reads, gives a single entry per CDR3 protein. The sample includes roughly 72,000 distinct CDR3 sequences, around 13% of them seen just once. The specimen was whole blood. The chain is built from TRBV29-1 and TRBJ2-3; D may correspond to TRBD1 or TRBD2 (5 bases each). This TCR came from an adult who was a healthcare worker with PCR-confirmed SARS-CoV-2 infection or an uninfected control (not recorded which). Here the CDR3 DNA reads TGCACCGACGGGACCACAGATACGCAGTATTTT. It specifies CTDGTTDTQYF.